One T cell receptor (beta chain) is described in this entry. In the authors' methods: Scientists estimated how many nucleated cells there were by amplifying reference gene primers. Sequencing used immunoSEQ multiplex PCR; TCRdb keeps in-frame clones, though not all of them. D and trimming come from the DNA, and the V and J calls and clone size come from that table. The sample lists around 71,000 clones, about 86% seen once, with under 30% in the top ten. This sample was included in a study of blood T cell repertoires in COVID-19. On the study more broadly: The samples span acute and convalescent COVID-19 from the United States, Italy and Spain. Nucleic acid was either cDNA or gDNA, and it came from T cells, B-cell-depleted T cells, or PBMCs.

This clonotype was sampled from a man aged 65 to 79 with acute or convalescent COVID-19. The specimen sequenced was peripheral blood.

DNA for the CDR3: TGTGCCGGGTTTGTGGGGAGGGGAACTGAAGCTTTCTTT. Protein sequence: CAGFVGRGTEAFF. This chain uses TRBV5-6 with TRBJ1-1, with a possible D match to TRBD1 (5 bases). CDR1 is SGHDT and CDR2 is YYEEEE in the germline V gene. The CDR3 has 13 residues. The V end lost 10 bases, the J end lost 5 bases, and 18 bases lay between the germline ends.